The 12 T cell receptor beta chains reported below all come from one sample, sequenced in a study of STAT3 mutations in large granular lymphocyte leukemia (dated by TCRdb to about 2019). Libraries were made using the immunoSEQ multiplex PCR assay. TCRdb took this table from immuneACCESS and kept in-frame rearrangements with V and J called. Such tables lack part of the clones; where checked against another copy, unresolved V genes explain under half of the gap, and the rest is unexplained. Here the sample has 3,500 to 5,000 clones; 82% occur a single time. More than 60% of the sample goes to the ten largest clones. The antigens these receptors bind are not known. Broad study findings and their caveats: At least one immunodominant TCRbeta clonotype was present in every T-LGLL patient, and multiple immunodominant subclonotypes appeared in about half of the T-LGLL patients.

The sequencing input was peripheral blood mononuclear cells. The receptors derive from a middle-aged man with T-cell large granular lymphocyte leukemia. Some clones in this sample may be carry-over from other donors' samples. The age is the age at diagnosis.

The DNA of the CDR3 is TGTGCCAGCAGTTTACCGACCGGGAACAGGGGATGGGGAAGCTATGGCTACACCTTC. This codes for CASSLPTGNRGWGSYGYTF. The V gene is TRBV28, the J gene TRBJ1-2; 7 nucleotides agree with TRBD1. Germline lookup yields CDR1 MDHEN and CDR2 SYDVKM. J gave up 4 bases and V 2 bases, and 19 bases lay outside the gene matches. This CDR3 has 19 residues.

V usage is TRBV10-2 and J usage is TRBJ2-6, with 9 bases identical to TRBD2. The CDR3 sequence is 17 residues long. The J segment lost 4 bases and the V segment lost 3 bases, leaving 7 bases of the junction unmatched. In germline, CDR1 is WSHSY, CDR2 SAAADI. This CDR3 reads CASSDRLAGPGANVLTF. Written as DNA, the CDR3 is TGCGCCAGCAGTGATAGGCTAGCGGGGCCAGGGGCCAACGTCCTGACTTTC.

The rearrangement links TRBV7-9 to TRBJ1-2, with D unclear. This CDR3 spans 13 amino acids. Looked up from germline, CDR1 is SEHNR and CDR2 is FQNEAQ (reference sequence). The V end was cut by 2 bases, the J end by 8 bases, with 12 bases between. CDR3 DNA sequence: TGTGCCAGCAGCTTAAGTCAACAACTAGGCTACACCTTC. As protein: CASSLSQQLGYTF.

A single count supports this clone. The rearrangement uses TRBV4-3 and TRBJ1-2, with 9 bases fitting TRBD1. This CDR3 contains 16 residues. J gave up 6 bases and V 0 bases, and 8 bases lay outside the gene matches. Germline V gene lookup returns CDR1 LGHNA and CDR2 YSLEER. The CDR3 here is CASSQEPGTGPNGYTF. As DNA, the CDR3 is TGCGCCAGCAGCCAAGAACCCGGGACAGGGCCAAATGGCTACACCTTC.

J is TRBJ1-1 and V is TRBV10-3; 8 nucleotides agree with TRBD1. Germline V CDR1 and CDR2: ENHRY, SYGVKD. Unmatched junction bases numbered 5, after V lost 6 bases and J lost 2 bases. The CDR3 is 14 residues long. The CDR3 nucleotides are TGTGCCATCAGGGGGGACAGGACAAACACTGAAGCTTTCTTT. Its protein product is CAIRGDRTNTEAFF.

The chain combines TRBV27 with TRBJ2-1, with TRBD2 matching 10 bases. With 9 bases clipped from V and 1 base from J, the junction kept 6 bases outside the gene matches. Germline values: CDR1 MNHEY, CDR2 SMNVEV (reference sequence). The CDR3 sequence is 15 residues long. The DNA for the CDR3 is TGTGCCAGTGCCCAGCGGGGGGGATCCTACAATGAGCAGTTCTTC. This codes for CASAQRGGSYNEQFF.

The chain carries TRBV7-8 and TRBJ2-5; TRBD1 matches at 8 bases. CDR1 is SGHVS, CDR2 FQNEAQ, per germline. This CDR3 spans 15 amino acids. The V gene end was trimmed by 5 bases and the J gene end by 4 bases; junction bases not matched to a gene: 9. In nucleotides, the CDR3 is TGTGCCAGCAGCCACCCAAGGACAGGGTCAGAGACCCAGTACTTC. It encodes CASSHPRTGSETQYF.

The chain recombines TRBV18 with TRBJ2-7; a possible D gene is TRBD2 (5 bases). The CDR3 totals 12 residues. Germline loops: CDR1 KGHSH, CDR2 LQKENI. The V end was cut by 4 bases, the J end by 3 bases, with 7 bases between. The CDR3 coding sequence is TGTGCCAGCTCACTAAGCGGCTACGAGCAGTACTTC. Translated: CASSLSGYEQYF. Full variable domain (missing parts from reference TRBV18 and TRBJ2-7): NAGVMQNPRHLVRRRGQEARLRCSPMKGHSHVYWYRQLPEEGLKFMVYLQKENIIDESGMPKERFSAEFPKEGPSILRIQQVVRGDSAAYFCASSLSGYEQYFGPGTRLTVT.

The chain combines TRBV7-9 with TRBJ1-1; D call uncertain. This CDR3 contains 13 residues. The germline V and J ends were trimmed by 1 base and 6 bases, with 9 bases remaining between them. CDR1 is SEHNR, CDR2 FQNEAQ, per germline (reference sequence). The CDR3 loop is CASSLERASEAFF. Here the CDR3 DNA reads TGTGCCAGCAGCTTAGAAAGGGCCTCTGAAGCTTTCTTT.

This clone came up once. The gene calls are TRBV19 and TRBJ2-7, with 9 positions matching TRBD1. Per the germline V gene, CDR1 is LNHDA and CDR2 is SQIVND (reference sequence). The CDR3 runs to 15 residues. J gave up 6 bases and V 6 bases, and 12 bases lay outside the gene matches. The CDR3 reads CASRPLTGGASEQYF. The CDR3 DNA sequence: TGTGCCAGTAGGCCCCTCACAGGGGGCGCATCCGAGCAGTACTTC.

V and J are TRBV29-1 and TRBJ2-3; weak D call: TRBD2 (6 bases). The CDR3 has 13 amino acids. CDR1 SQVTM and CDR2 ANQGSEA come from the germline V gene. V was shortened by 4 bases and J by 2 bases, with 10 bases between the two germline ends. The CDR3 protein is CSVVGGLTDTQYF. As DNA, the CDR3 is TGCAGCGTTGTGGGGGGTCTCACAGATACGCAGTATTTT.

J is TRBJ1-1 and V is TRBV4-3; D unclear. This CDR3 has 12 amino acids. Germline V lookup: CDR1 LGHNA, CDR2 YSLEER. Trimming took off 3 bases at V and 0 bases at J, with 2 bases between the two ends. CDR3 nucleotide sequence: TGCGCCAGCAGCCATTTGAACACTGAAGCTTTCTTT. This sequence encodes CASSHLNTEAFF.